This is a list of T cell receptor beta chains from one sample in a study of cytomegalovirus exposure and HLA in healthy donors. Here immunoSEQ multiplex PCR was the method, and the copy in TCRdb shows in-frame clones only, minus some. Of some 190,000 clones listed, around three quarters were seen once; the top ten hold about 1.9%. Specimen: PBMCs. The receptors come from a woman between 25 and 40 years old in good health and CMV-seronegative. Both conserved end residues are part of each CDR3. Each record gives: J gene, clone size, D gene, V gene, CDR3 protein, CDR3 DNA. D genes are given only for firm matches. A row's size may be missing; if present it is once, few, many or a size class.

j_gene: TRBJ2-7; abundance: .; d_gene: .; v_gene: TRBV9; CDR3aa: CASSVGAGSYEQYF; CDR3nt: TGTGCCAGCAGCGTAGGGGCAGGCTCCTACGAGCAGTACTTC
j_gene: TRBJ1-1; abundance: medium-sized; d_gene: .; v_gene: TRBV27; CDR3aa: CASSLLGEGAFF; CDR3nt: TGTGCCAGCAGTTTATTGGGGGAGGGAGCTTTCTTT
j_gene: TRBJ2-7; abundance: .; d_gene: TRBD2; v_gene: TRBV10-3; CDR3aa: CAISDRGTRSSYEQYF; CDR3nt: TGTGCCATCAGTGACCGCGGGACTAGGAGCTCCTACGAGCAGTACTTC
j_gene: TRBJ1-1; abundance: .; d_gene: TRBD1; v_gene: TRBV6-6; CDR3aa: CASTPPGTGGTEAFF; CDR3nt: TGTGCCAGCACTCCGCCCGGGACAGGGGGCACTGAAGCTTTCTTT
j_gene: TRBJ2-7; abundance: .; d_gene: .; v_gene: TRBV2; CDR3aa: CASSEGIGVGEQYF; CDR3nt: TGTGCCAGCAGTGAAGGGATAGGAGTTGGCGAGCAGTACTTC
j_gene: TRBJ2-1; abundance: .; d_gene: TRBD1; v_gene: TRBV6-4; CDR3aa: CASSPTGNPYNEQFF; CDR3nt: TGTGCCAGCAGTCCGACAGGGAACCCGTACAATGAGCAGTTCTTC
j_gene: TRBJ2-1; abundance: .; d_gene: .; v_gene: TRBV27; CDR3aa: CASTLGGTYNEQFF; CDR3nt: TGTGCCAGCACCCTCGGGGGAACCTACAATGAGCAGTTCTTC
j_gene: TRBJ2-3; abundance: .; d_gene: TRBD1; v_gene: TRBV5-1; CDR3aa: CASSFTGQGGTDTQYF; CDR3nt: TGCGCCAGCAGCTTTACCGGACAGGGGGGAACAGATACGCAGTATTTT
j_gene: TRBJ1-5; abundance: .; d_gene: TRBD1; v_gene: TRBV4-2; CDR3aa: CASSQEQGAGNQPQHF; CDR3nt: TGTGCCAGCAGCCAGGAGCAGGGGGCAGGGAATCAGCCCCAGCATTTT
j_gene: TRBJ1-2; abundance: .; d_gene: .; v_gene: TRBV6-5; CDR3aa: CASSFLGTGLNYGYTF; CDR3nt: TGTGCCAGCAGTTTTCTCGGGACTGGGCTTAACTATGGCTACACCTTC
j_gene: TRBJ1-4; abundance: .; d_gene: .; v_gene: TRBV4-2; CDR3aa: CASSQDPLHREGGEKLFF; CDR3nt: TGTGCCAGCAGCCAAGATCCCCTCCACAGGGAGGGAGGGGAAAAACTGTTTTTT
j_gene: TRBJ1-1; abundance: .; d_gene: .; v_gene: TRBV9; CDR3aa: CASSKSGTNTEAFF; CDR3nt: TGTGCCAGCAGCAAGAGCGGAACCAACACTGAAGCTTTCTTT
j_gene: TRBJ2-7; abundance: few; d_gene: TRBD1; v_gene: TRBV6-1; CDR3aa: CASSPLGQGDEQYF; CDR3nt: TGTGCCAGCAGTCCGCTGGGACAGGGCGACGAGCAGTACTTC
j_gene: TRBJ1-5; abundance: .; d_gene: .; v_gene: TRBV27; CDR3aa: CASSLLLGTGQGPQHF; CDR3nt: TGTGCCAGCAGTTTATTGTTAGGTACAGGCCAAGGGCCCCAGCATTTT
j_gene: TRBJ2-7; abundance: .; d_gene: .; v_gene: TRBV30; CDR3aa: CAWSVQGPYEQYF; CDR3nt: TGTGCCTGGAGTGTACAGGGCCCCTACGAGCAGTACTTC
j_gene: TRBJ1-5; abundance: once; d_gene: TRBD1; v_gene: TRBV10-2; CDR3aa: CASSDGTAYSNQPQHF; CDR3nt: TGCGCCAGCAGCGACGGGACAGCTTATAGCAATCAGCCCCAGCATTTT
j_gene: TRBJ2-2; abundance: .; d_gene: TRBD1; v_gene: TRBV6-1; CDR3aa: CASSEQQGAVADTGELFF; CDR3nt: TGTGCCAGCAGTGAACAACAGGGGGCGGTGGCAGACACCGGGGAGCTGTTTTTT
j_gene: TRBJ2-3; abundance: .; d_gene: TRBD2; v_gene: TRBV2; CDR3aa: CASGLASTDTQYF; CDR3nt: TGTGCCAGCGGACTAGCGAGCACAGATACGCAGTATTTT
j_gene: TRBJ1-5; abundance: .; d_gene: .; v_gene: TRBV6-1; CDR3aa: CASTVVANQPQHF; CDR3nt: TGTGCCAGCACCGTGGTAGCCAATCAGCCCCAGCATTTT
j_gene: TRBJ1-3; abundance: .; d_gene: .; v_gene: TRBV21-1; CDR3aa: CASSLRRWDSGNTIYF; CDR3nt: TGTGCCAGCAGCCTGCGGAGGTGGGACTCTGGAAACACCATATATTTT
j_gene: TRBJ2-7; abundance: .; d_gene: TRBD1; v_gene: TRBV7-9; CDR3aa: CASSSKTGLRYEQYF; CDR3nt: TGTGCCAGCAGCTCGAAGACAGGGCTCCGCTACGAGCAGTACTTC
j_gene: TRBJ1-5; abundance: once; d_gene: TRBD1; v_gene: TRBV5-1; CDR3aa: CASRSSTGPNQPQHF; CDR3nt: TGCGCCAGCAGGTCTTCGACAGGGCCAAATCAGCCCCAGCATTTT
j_gene: TRBJ2-3; abundance: .; d_gene: TRBD1; v_gene: TRBV2; CDR3aa: CASTSGQGARDTQYF; CDR3nt: TGTGCCAGCACGTCCGGACAGGGGGCGCGAGATACGCAGTATTTT
j_gene: TRBJ2-1; abundance: .; d_gene: TRBD1; v_gene: TRBV4-3; CDR3aa: CASSQDRDRGDNEQFF; CDR3nt: TGCGCCAGCAGCCAAGACCGGGACAGGGGGGACAATGAGCAGTTCTTC
j_gene: TRBJ1-1; abundance: .; d_gene: .; v_gene: TRBV5-5; CDR3aa: CASSLAGGSAWYMNTEAFF; CDR3nt: TGTGCCAGCAGCTTGGCCGGGGGGTCCGCATGGTACATGAACACTGAAGCTTTCTTT
j_gene: TRBJ2-7; abundance: .; d_gene: TRBD1; v_gene: TRBV4-2; CDR3aa: CASSQEGQGRSYEQYF; CDR3nt: TGTGCCAGCAGCCAAGAGGGACAGGGCCGTTCCTACGAGCAGTACTTC
j_gene: TRBJ1-6; abundance: .; d_gene: .; v_gene: TRBV29-1; CDR3aa: CSVVRGGHLHF; CDR3nt: TGCAGCGTTGTAAGGGGGGGACACCTCCACTTT
j_gene: TRBJ2-7; abundance: .; d_gene: TRBD1; v_gene: TRBV27; CDR3aa: CASSIRGWIGEQYF; CDR3nt: TGTGCCAGCAGTATCAGGGGGTGGATAGGGGAGCAGTACTTC
j_gene: TRBJ1-1; abundance: few; d_gene: .; v_gene: TRBV20-1; CDR3aa: CSARAQVEAFF; CDR3nt: TGCAGTGCTAGAGCGCAGGTTGAAGCTTTCTTT
j_gene: TRBJ2-2; abundance: .; d_gene: TRBD1; v_gene: TRBV6-5; CDR3aa: CASSYFGQGNTGELFF; CDR3nt: TGTGCCAGCAGTTACTTCGGACAGGGGAACACCGGGGAGCTGTTTTTT
j_gene: TRBJ2-7; abundance: .; d_gene: TRBD1; v_gene: TRBV29-1; CDR3aa: CSVGQVPYEQYF; CDR3nt: TGCAGCGTCGGACAGGTACCCTACGAGCAGTACTTC
j_gene: TRBJ2-4; abundance: .; d_gene: TRBD2; v_gene: TRBV4-1; CDR3aa: CASSQGLAGGATKNIQYF; CDR3nt: TGCGCCAGCAGCCAAGGACTAGCGGGGGGTGCTACCAAAAACATTCAGTACTTC
j_gene: TRBJ2-7; abundance: .; d_gene: .; v_gene: TRBV2; CDR3aa: CASGRGELIGYEQYF; CDR3nt: TGTGCCAGCGGGAGGGGGGAATTGATCGGCTACGAGCAGTACTTC
j_gene: TRBJ1-2; abundance: .; d_gene: TRBD1; v_gene: TRBV4-2; CDR3aa: CASSQQQGADGYTF; CDR3nt: TGTGCCAGCAGCCAACAACAGGGGGCGGATGGCTACACCTTC
j_gene: TRBJ2-3; abundance: .; d_gene: TRBD2; v_gene: TRBV5-4; CDR3aa: CASSRTSGGDTQYF; CDR3nt: TGTGCCAGCAGCCGGACTAGCGGGGGAGATACGCAGTATTTT
j_gene: TRBJ2-1; abundance: few; d_gene: .; v_gene: TRBV21-1; CDR3aa: CASSKRGRVRGYDNEQFF; CDR3nt: TGTGCCAGCAGCAAAAGGGGGCGGGTTAGGGGATATGACAATGAGCAGTTCTTC
j_gene: TRBJ2-7; abundance: .; d_gene: .; v_gene: TRBV18; CDR3aa: CASSPLPNPSYEQYF; CDR3nt: TGTGCCAGCTCACCACTTCCCAATCCCTCCTACGAGCAGTACTTC
j_gene: TRBJ1-2; abundance: .; d_gene: .; v_gene: TRBV6-5; CDR3aa: CASSSTGYGYTF; CDR3nt: TGTGCCAGCAGTTCGACGGGATATGGCTACACCTTC
j_gene: TRBJ2-5; abundance: .; d_gene: TRBD2; v_gene: TRBV19; CDR3aa: CATLAGGRETQYF; CDR3nt: TGTGCCACCCTAGCGGGGGGCCGAGAGACCCAGTACTTC
j_gene: TRBJ2-3; abundance: once; d_gene: TRBD2; v_gene: TRBV4-3; CDR3aa: CASRASGGPHTDTQYF; CDR3nt: TGCGCCAGCAGGGCCAGCGGGGGGCCCCACACAGATACGCAGTATTTT
j_gene: TRBJ2-7; abundance: once; d_gene: TRBD1; v_gene: TRBV5-1; CDR3aa: CASSLQGESYEQYF; CDR3nt: TGCGCCAGCAGCTTACAGGGGGAGTCCTACGAGCAGTACTTC
j_gene: TRBJ2-7; abundance: .; d_gene: TRBD1; v_gene: TRBV7-2; CDR3aa: CASSSGQTYEQYF; CDR3nt: TGTGCCAGCAGCTCGGGACAGACCTACGAGCAGTACTTC
j_gene: TRBJ1-2; abundance: .; d_gene: .; v_gene: TRBV13; CDR3aa: CASSLAGEGYTF; CDR3nt: TGTGCCAGCAGCTTAGCGGGAGAAGGCTACACCTTC
j_gene: TRBJ1-2; abundance: once; d_gene: .; v_gene: TRBV25-1; CDR3aa: CASSFTERGGYTF; CDR3nt: TGTGCCAGCAGTTTCACCGAGAGGGGGGGCTACACCTTC
j_gene: TRBJ1-4; abundance: .; d_gene: .; v_gene: TRBV2; CDR3aa: CASRAAGNNEKLFF; CDR3nt: TGTGCCAGCAGGGCTGCGGGGAATAATGAAAAACTGTTTTTT
j_gene: TRBJ2-3; abundance: .; d_gene: .; v_gene: TRBV11-2; CDR3aa: CASSLALEWNTQYF; CDR3nt: TGTGCCAGCAGCTTAGCCCTAGAGTGGAATACGCAGTATTTT
j_gene: TRBJ2-2; abundance: .; d_gene: .; v_gene: TRBV7-2; CDR3aa: CASTLDTGLTGELFF; CDR3nt: TGTGCCAGCACCCTGGACACAGGGCTCACCGGGGAGCTGTTTTTT
j_gene: TRBJ2-3; abundance: .; d_gene: TRBD2; v_gene: TRBV7-9; CDR3aa: CASSPSGGSTDTQYF; CDR3nt: TGTGCCAGCAGCCCTAGCGGGGGCAGCACAGATACGCAGTATTTT
j_gene: TRBJ1-2; abundance: .; d_gene: .; v_gene: TRBV20-1; CDR3aa: CSARSAAGYTF; CDR3nt: TGCAGTGCTAGATCGGCGGCTGGCTACACCTTC
j_gene: TRBJ1-5; abundance: .; d_gene: TRBD1; v_gene: TRBV30; CDR3aa: CAWSIGDRVNQPQHF; CDR3nt: TGTGCCTGGAGTATAGGGGACAGAGTTAATCAGCCCCAGCATTTT
j_gene: TRBJ2-7; abundance: .; d_gene: TRBD2; v_gene: TRBV6-6; CDR3aa: CASSQRTSGGPDEQYF; CDR3nt: TGTGCCAGCAGTCAGCGGACTAGCGGGGGGCCGGATGAGCAGTACTTC
j_gene: TRBJ2-7; abundance: .; d_gene: .; v_gene: TRBV9; CDR3aa: CASSADRYYEQYF; CDR3nt: TGTGCCAGCAGCGCGGACAGATACTACGAGCAGTACTTC
j_gene: TRBJ2-7; abundance: once; d_gene: TRBD2; v_gene: TRBV28; CDR3aa: CASINVGGGEQYF; CDR3nt: TGTGCCAGCATTAATGTGGGGGGGGGAGAGCAGTACTTC
j_gene: TRBJ2-7; abundance: .; d_gene: TRBD2; v_gene: TRBV7-9; CDR3aa: CASSGTAGGLYEQYF; CDR3nt: TGTGCCAGCAGCGGGACAGCGGGGGGTCTTTACGAGCAGTACTTC
j_gene: TRBJ1-1; abundance: .; d_gene: .; v_gene: TRBV19; CDR3aa: CASSINRVGDTEAFF; CDR3nt: TGTGCCAGTAGTATTAATCGGGTTGGTGACACTGAAGCTTTCTTT
j_gene: TRBJ2-3; abundance: .; d_gene: TRBD1; v_gene: TRBV11-2; CDR3aa: CASRTGTGEADTQYF; CDR3nt: TGTGCCAGCAGGACCGGGACAGGGGAGGCAGATACGCAGTATTTT
j_gene: TRBJ2-1; abundance: .; d_gene: TRBD2; v_gene: TRBV7-9; CDR3aa: CASSLGGTTNNEQFF; CDR3nt: TGTGCCAGCAGCTTAGGTGGGACTACCAACAATGAGCAGTTCTTC